These T cell receptor beta chains were read from a single sample in a study of CD8 T cells in Susac syndrome. TCRdb used MiXCR to reprocess the immunoSEQ multiplex PCR reads, holding one entry per CDR3 protein. The table includes about 200,000 distinct CDR3 sequences, roughly 94% detected once. The sequencing sample was made of CD4+ T cells from PBMCs. These receptors were taken from a human donor in good health. Both conserved end residues are part of each CDR3. Fields, in order: V gene, clone size, D gene, J gene, CDR3 protein, CDR3 DNA. The D gene is left open where the match is weak. Size tells how often a clone was seen (once, few, many) or the class of an expanded clone, and some rows leave it out.

>TRBV7-9|NA|NA|TRBJ2-1
CASSPQGYEQFF
TGTGCCAGCAGTCCGCAGGGATATGAGCAGTTCTTC
>TRBV29-1|NA|NA|TRBJ1-1
CSVAVRGLNTEAFF
TGCAGCGTTGCAGTCAGGGGCCTGAACACTGAAGCTTTCTTT
>TRBV3-1|once|TRBD2|TRBJ2-7
CASSFRTSGEQYF
TGTGCCAGCAGCTTCCGGACTAGCGGGGAGCAGTACTTC
>TRBV4-3|NA|TRBD1|TRBJ2-7
CASSQDPGDRSYEQYF
TGCGCCAGCAGCCAAGATCCAGGGGACAGGTCCTACGAGCAGTACTTC
>TRBV11-2|NA|NA|TRBJ2-1
CASSPQGAALDNEQFF
TGTGCCAGCAGCCCCCAGGGCGCAGCCCTGGACAATGAGCAGTTCTTC
>TRBV20-1|NA|NA|TRBJ1-5
CSATLGGSNQPQHF
TGCAGTGCCACGCTGGGGGGCAGCAATCAGCCCCAGCATTTT
>TRBV20-1|NA|TRBD1|TRBJ1-1
CSARRGYTEAFF
TGCAGTGCCCGCAGGGGGTACACTGAAGCTTTCTTT
>TRBV11-2|NA|TRBD1|TRBJ1-6
CASAPLGTGNSPLHF
TGTGCCAGTGCCCCTTTGGGGACAGGGAATTCACCCCTCCACTTT
>TRBV4-1|NA|NA|TRBJ1-2
CASSQPDNYGYTF
TGCGCCAGCAGCCAGCCAGATAACTATGGCTACACCTTC
>TRBV9|NA|NA|TRBJ1-6
CASSVSDTRPLHF
TGTGCCAGCAGCGTATCCGACACAAGACCCCTCCACTTT
>TRBV5-6|NA|NA|TRBJ1-2
CASTPNEGYGYTF
TGTGCCAGCACCCCGAATGAGGGCTATGGCTACACCTTC
>TRBV5-1|NA|TRBD1|TRBJ1-2
CASSSGVTGARGYTF
TGCGCCAGCAGCTCAGGGGTTACAGGGGCCCGTGGCTACACCTTC
>TRBV3-1|NA|NA|TRBJ2-3
CASSQVPGPTQYF
TGTGCCAGCAGCCAAGTTCCTGGGCCCACGCAGTATTTT
>TRBV3-1|NA|TRBD1|TRBJ2-7
CASSPTGTGDEQYF
TGTGCCAGCAGCCCGACCGGGACAGGTGACGAGCAGTACTTC
>TRBV30|once|NA|TRBJ1-4
CAWSVRGGWGEKLFF
TGTGCCTGGAGTGTACGGGGGGGCTGGGGTGAAAAACTGTTTTTT
>TRBV3-1|NA|TRBD2|TRBJ2-3
CASSPNPAGGDTQYF
TGTGCCAGCAGCCCGAATCCAGCGGGAGGAGATACGCAGTATTTT
>TRBV9|NA|TRBD2|TRBJ2-5
CASSVASGGAGETQYF
TGTGCCAGCAGCGTAGCTAGCGGGGGGGCCGGAGAGACCCAGTACTTC
>TRBV9|NA|NA|TRBJ2-7
CASSGSSSYEQYF
TGTGCCAGCAGCGGTAGTAGCTCCTACGAGCAGTACTTC
>TRBV6-2/TRBV6-3|NA|NA|TRBJ2-3
CASGMIPDTQYF
TGTGCCAGCGGAATGATCCCAGATACGCAGTATTTT
>TRBV20-1|NA|NA|TRBJ2-7
CSASRRPSTTYEQYF
TGCAGTGCTAGTCGGAGGCCAAGTACGACCTACGAGCAGTACTTC
>TRBV20-1|NA|NA|TRBJ2-3
CSARYDTTDTQYF
TGCAGTGCTAGATATGACACCACAGATACGCAGTATTTT
>TRBV20-1|NA|TRBD2|TRBJ2-1
CSADRTSGNEQFF
TGCAGTGCCGACCGGACTAGCGGCAATGAGCAGTTCTTC
>TRBV30|NA|TRBD2|TRBJ2-1
CAWSGGTSMYNEQFF
TGTGCCTGGAGTGGGGGGACTAGCATGTACAATGAGCAGTTCTTC
>TRBV20-1|NA|NA|TRBJ1-2
CSAPRDGRHGYTF
TGCAGTGCCCCTCGGGACGGACGGCATGGCTACACCTTC
>TRBV21-1|NA|NA|TRBJ2-5
CASSTGTQGETQYF
TGTGCCAGCAGCACCGGGACCCAAGGGGAGACCCAGTACTTC
>TRBV3-1|NA|NA|TRBJ1-2
CASSQNQGYTF
TGTGCCAGCAGCCAGAATCAAGGCTACACCTTC
>TRBV5-6|once|NA|TRBJ2-3
CASSLVGFDSTDTQYF
TGTGCCAGCAGCTTGGTAGGGTTTGATAGCACAGATACGCAGTATTTT
>TRBV29-1|NA|NA|TRBJ1-2
CSVEKEGYGYTF
TGCAGCGTTGAAAAGGAGGGCTATGGCTACACCTTC
>TRBV12-3/TRBV12-4|NA|TRBD1|TRBJ1-3
CASSYSGQGAGNTIYF
TGTGCCAGCAGTTACTCCGGACAGGGTGCTGGAAACACCATATATTTT
>TRBV11-2|NA|NA|TRBJ2-5
CASSRTLRETQYF
TGTGCCAGCAGCCGGACACTCAGGGAGACCCAGTACTTC
>TRBV6-6|NA|NA|TRBJ1-2
CASSSTGEHYGYTF
TGTGCCAGCAGTTCTACGGGGGAACACTATGGCTACACCTTC
>TRBV25-1|NA|NA|TRBJ1-2
CASSNTVNYGYTF
TGTGCCAGCAGCAACACAGTAAACTATGGCTACACCTTC
>TRBV29-1|NA|TRBD2|TRBJ2-3
CSVAGTSDTDTQYF
TGCAGCGTCGCCGGGACTAGCGACACAGATACGCAGTATTTT
>TRBV12-3/TRBV12-4|NA|TRBD2|TRBJ2-7
CASYPTTGSGAGYYEQYF
TGTGCCAGCTATCCAACCACCGGTAGCGGGGCGGGCTACTACGAGCAGTACTTC
>TRBV11-2|NA|TRBD2|TRBJ2-7
CASSPTGGPYEQYF
TGTGCCAGCAGCCCCACGGGGGGGCCCTACGAGCAGTACTTC
>TRBV20-1|NA|NA|TRBJ1-2
CSARDLGRGGNGYTF
TGCAGTGCTAGAGATCTCGGAAGGGGGGGTAATGGCTACACCTTC
>TRBV15|once|TRBD2|TRBJ2-1
CATSSLLTSGNEQFF
TGTGCCACCAGCAGCCTTCTGACTAGCGGCAATGAGCAGTTCTTC
>TRBV5-1|once|NA|TRBJ1-1
CASSPLGGGWGTEAFF
TGCGCCAGCAGCCCCCTGGGAGGAGGATGGGGCACTGAAGCTTTCTTT
>TRBV20-1|NA|NA|TRBJ2-7
CSAETGDEQYF
TGCAGTGCCGAGACAGGTGACGAGCAGTACTTC
>TRBV20-1|NA|TRBD1|TRBJ1-5
CSARDRQGIQPQHF
TGCAGTGCTAGAGATCGACAGGGAATTCAGCCCCAGCATTTT
>TRBV2|few|TRBD1|TRBJ2-1
CASSTDRGSYNEQFF
TGTGCCAGCAGTACGGACAGGGGCTCCTACAATGAGCAGTTCTTC
>TRBV24-1|NA|NA|TRBJ2-3
CATSAPGKTDTQYF
TGTGCCACCAGTGCACCAGGGAAAACAGATACGCAGTATTTT
>TRBV18|NA|NA|TRBJ1-5
CASSPGGGNQPQHF
TGTGCCAGCTCACCTGGGGGAGGCAATCAGCCCCAGCATTTT
>TRBV4-2|NA|NA|TRBJ1-5
CASSQGRIVHF
TGTGCCAGCAGCCAAGGCCGGATCGTGCATTTT
>TRBV11-2|NA|TRBD1|TRBJ2-3
CASSQNPGQGSGGEYF
TGTGCCAGCAGTCAAAACCCGGGACAGGGGTCCGGAGGGGAGTATTTT
>TRBV6-2/TRBV6-3|NA|NA|TRBJ1-2
CASTQRDLYYGYTF
TGTGCCAGCACCCAGAGGGACTTATACTATGGCTACACCTTC
>TRBV25-1|NA|NA|TRBJ1-2
CASSEMAGRGYTF
TGTGCCAGCAGTGAAATGGCAGGGCGCGGCTACACCTTC
>TRBV5-1|NA|NA|TRBJ2-1
CASSSLGQADEQFF
TGCGCCAGCAGCTCACTGGGACAAGCCGATGAGCAGTTCTTC
>TRBV29-1|NA|TRBD1|TRBJ2-2
CSVARDRAATGELFF
TGCAGCGTAGCTCGGGACAGGGCAGCCACCGGGGAGCTGTTTTTT
>TRBV7-3|NA|TRBD2|TRBJ2-3
CASSPGGSGSADTQYF
TGTGCCAGCAGCCCCGGTGGGAGCGGGAGCGCAGATACGCAGTATTTT
>TRBV6-5|once|TRBD1|TRBJ2-3
CASKRGQDTDTQYF
TGTGCCAGCAAGAGGGGACAGGACACAGATACGCAGTATTTT
>TRBV12-3/TRBV12-4|NA|NA|TRBJ1-6
CASSLVRYSPLHF
TGTGCCAGCAGTTTAGTTAGGTATTCACCCCTCCACTTT
>TRBV29-1|NA|TRBD1|TRBJ1-4
CSAGQPNEKLFF
TGCAGCGCGGGACAGCCTAATGAAAAACTGTTTTTT
>TRBV9|NA|TRBD1|TRBJ1-4
CASSSSWGGGEKLFF
TGTGCCAGCAGCTCATCTTGGGGAGGGGGCGAGAAACTGTTTTTT
>TRBV21-1|NA|NA|TRBJ2-3
CASGSRGGRPTDTQYF
TGTGCCAGCGGATCTCGGGGCGGGAGACCCACAGATACGCAGTATTTT